What follows describes a single TCR beta chain. The antigen is not known. It was via CD45RO/CCR7/CD25/CD127/CD95/CD27 that CD4+ naive, central memory, regulatory and stem cell-like memory cells were sorted. This entry is derived from a study of beta chain features in type 1 diabetes. The overall study: Sorted cells examined across all samples numbered 107,917,701.

Expressed TCRB transcripts were sequenced because the entire RNA isolate underwent reverse transcription. For naive, central memory and regulatory T cell samples, reads averaged around 3.8 million. The protocol was immunoSEQ multiplex PCR, while the TCRdb copy is restricted to in-frame clones and leaves out a portion. The table has some 150,000 clones, about 9% seen once. The germline CDR1 and CDR2 sequences are SGHTS and YDEGEE. V lost 4 bases, J lost 3 bases, and 8 bases stayed unmatched. This CDR3 is 16 amino acids long. The study's findings and limits: For Type 1 diabetes patients, all four CD4+ subsets carried TCRB CDR3s that were moderately but significantly shorter. Patients and controls would be equally affected if PCR favored shorter templates.

Sequenced material: central memory CD4+ T cells from blood. This receptor was obtained from a woman aged 30 to 39 with type 1 diabetes. The chain links TRBV5-8 to TRBJ2-2; TRBD2 matches at 8 bases. CDR3 in amino acids: CASSPERESHTGELFF. The CDR3 DNA reads TGTGCCAGCAGCCCTGAGCGGGAGAGCCACACCGGGGAGCTGTTTTTT.